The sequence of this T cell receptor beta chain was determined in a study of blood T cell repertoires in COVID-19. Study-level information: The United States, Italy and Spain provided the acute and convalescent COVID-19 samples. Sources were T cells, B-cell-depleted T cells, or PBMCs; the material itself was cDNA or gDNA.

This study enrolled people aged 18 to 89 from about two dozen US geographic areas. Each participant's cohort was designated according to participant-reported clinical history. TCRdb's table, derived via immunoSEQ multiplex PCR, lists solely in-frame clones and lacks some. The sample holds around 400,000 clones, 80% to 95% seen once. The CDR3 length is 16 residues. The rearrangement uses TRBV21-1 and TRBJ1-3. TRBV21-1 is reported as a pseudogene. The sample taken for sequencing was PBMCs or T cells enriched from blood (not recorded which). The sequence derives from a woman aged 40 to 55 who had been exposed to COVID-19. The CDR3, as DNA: TGTGCCAGCAGCAAAGAGGGGTGGAGGGTAACAAACACCATATATTTT. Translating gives CASSKEGWRVTNTIYF.